This T cell receptor beta chain was obtained from a study of blood T cell repertoires in COVID-19. About the research overall: Nucleic acid was either cDNA or gDNA, and it came from T cells, B-cell-depleted T cells, or PBMCs.

Germline V gene sequence: CDR1 SGHTA, CDR2 FQGTGA. Trimming removed 5 bases from V and 5 bases from J; junction bases left unmatched: 4. The CDR3 has 13 amino acids. Assay used: immunoSEQ multiplex PCR; TCRdb lists only in-frame clones, some missing. In the table there are 76,000 or so clones, about 90% of which are singletons. Sequencing used peripheral blood. This chain connects TRBV7-3 to TRBJ2-3; 7 bases are shared with TRBD2. This receptor was taken from an older man in a cohort sampled during active COVID-19. The CDR3 bases are TGTGCCAGCAGCCCGTGGGGGGGAGATACGCAGTATTTT. The encoded protein is CASSPWGGDTQYF.